These 5 T cell receptor beta chains came from one sample sequenced in a study of CD8 T cells in ankylosing spondylitis. MiXCR was run by TCRdb on the 5' RACE reads, yielding one entry per CDR3 protein. The data show 250,000 to 300,000 distinct CDR3 sequences, 15% to 20% seen once. Sample: blood, either unsorted or a sorted T cell fraction (not recorded which). Every receptor here comes from a male donor with ankylosing spondylitis or in good health (not recorded which).

This clonotype occurred many times. This rearrangement joins TRBV10-3 to TRBJ2-7, with 9 nucleotides matching TRBD2. The CDR3 is 19 amino acids. Germline-derived CDR1 and CDR2 are ENHRY and SYGVKD. Unmatched junction bases numbered 18, after V lost 3 bases and J lost 3 bases. CDR3 DNA: TGTGCCATCAGTGACACCAAGCCAGCGGGAGGCCGTCTAAGCTACGAGCAGTACTTC. Translating gives CAISDTKPAGGRLSYEQYF.

This clonotype was counted only a few times. The rearrangement links TRBV12-3 or TRBV12-4 to TRBJ2-1, with 8 bases lining up with TRBD1. V lost 4 bases, J lost 12 bases, and 11 bases stayed unmatched. The length of the CDR3 is 14 residues. CDR3 region: CASSYQGALSRQFF. The CDR3 DNA follows: TGTGCCAGCAGTTACCAGGGGGCGCTTTCCCGGCAGTTCTTC.

The chain recombines TRBV29-1 with TRBJ2-2; weak D call: TRBD2 (5 bases). The CDR3 totals 13 residues. With 7 bases removed from V and 0 bases from J, the gap between germline ends came to 9 bases. Germline V gene lookup returns CDR1 SQVTM and CDR2 ANQGSEA. This chain's CDR3 is CSAHGANTGELFF. DNA for the CDR3: TGCAGCGCCCACGGGGCGAACACCGGGGAGCTGTTTTTT.

Ten or more counts support this clonotype. The chain carries TRBV27 and TRBJ2-7, with a possible D match to TRBD1 (6 bases). Trimming took off 3 bases at V and 2 bases at J, with 11 bases between the two ends. This CDR3 spans 14 amino acids. The germline gives CDR1 MNHEY, CDR2 SMNVEV (reference sequence). CDR3 residues: CASSFGTQPYEQYF. DNA of the CDR3: TGTGCCAGCAGTTTTGGGACACAACCCTACGAGCAGTACTTC.

The V gene is TRBV7-6, the J gene TRBJ2-1; unclear D gene. Trimming left V 2 bases short and J 6 bases short, with 11 bases between. Germline V CDR1 and CDR2: SGHVS, FNYEAQ. There are 14 residues in the CDR3. CDR3 DNA sequence: TGTGCCAGCAGCTTAACCATACCATCCAATGAGCAGTTCTTC. Translated: CASSLTIPSNEQFF.